Given below is one T cell receptor beta chain in context. The antigen is unknown. This sample is drawn from a study of T-cell reconstitution after alpha-beta-depleted transplantation in children. Using unique molecular identifiers, the investigators prepared the TCRbeta library. Each CDR3 protein gets one entry after TCRdb re-called the PCR reads with MiXCR. The data contain hundreds of thousands of distinct CDR3 sequences, roughly 13% of them singletons. Study-wide results and caveats: In patients about two months after transplant, alpha-beta T cells reportedly arose from several hundred expanded graft clones. Some patients showed high day-60 TCRbeta diversity, which derived from surviving recipient T cells and thymic progenitors. T-cell numbers and diversity one year post-transplant derived largely from freshly generated T cells.

Germline loops: CDR1 DFQATT, CDR2 SNEGSKA (reference sequence). There are 12 residues in the CDR3. The sequenced sample was PBMCs, mostly from graft donor cells, obtained 360 days after TCRalphabeta/CD19-depleted stem cell transplant. This clonotype was obtained from a male patient younger than 18 who had a stem cell transplant for acute myeloid leukemia, so the T cells may come from the graft donor. V gene TRBV20-1 combines with J gene TRBJ2-1, with D unresolved. The CDR3 here is CSGPGPYNEQFF. CDR3 in DNA: TGCAGCGGGCCTGGGCCTTACAATGAGCAGTTCTTC.